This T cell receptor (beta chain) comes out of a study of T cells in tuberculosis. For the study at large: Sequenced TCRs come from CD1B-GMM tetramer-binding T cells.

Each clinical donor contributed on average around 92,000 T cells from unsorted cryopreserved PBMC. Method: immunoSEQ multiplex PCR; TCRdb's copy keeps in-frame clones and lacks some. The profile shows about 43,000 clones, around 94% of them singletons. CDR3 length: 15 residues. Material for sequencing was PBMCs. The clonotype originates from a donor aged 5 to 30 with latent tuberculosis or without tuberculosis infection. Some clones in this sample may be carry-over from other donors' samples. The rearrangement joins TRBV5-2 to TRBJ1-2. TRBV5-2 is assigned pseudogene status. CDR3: CASKNGVRKTYGYTF. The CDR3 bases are TGTGCCAGCAAAAACGGAGTACGAAAGACCTATGGCTACACCTTC.